This passage covers 30 T cell receptor beta chains from one sample sequenced in a study of cytotoxic CD8 clonotypes in ibrutinib-treated CLL. The assay was immunoSEQ multiplex PCR, and TCRdb's table has in-frame clones only and misses some. The table includes approximately 140,000 clones, approximately 90% detected once. The sequences come from PBMCs, collected after 12 months of ibrutinib treatment. The receptors shown here come from a human donor with chronic lymphocytic leukemia.

The V call is TRBV28, the J call TRBJ1-4, with 7 bases aligning to TRBD1. V shed 5 bases and J 6 bases; nucleotides not matched to a gene: 9. The CDR3 is 15 residues long. Germline V gene sequence: CDR1 MDHEN, CDR2 SYDVKM. The CDR3 here is CASSTDRDGDEKLFF. The CDR3 region has the DNA TGTGCCAGCAGTACCGACAGGGACGGGGATGAAAAACTGTTTTTT.

The rearrangement joins TRBV5-4 to TRBJ1-1; possible D gene TRBD1, 5 bases. The V end lost 0 bases, the J end lost 0 bases, and 12 bases lay between the germline ends. This CDR3 spans 16 amino acids. In germline, CDR1 is SGHNT, CDR2 YYREEE (reference sequence). The CDR3 coding sequence is TGTGCCAGCAGCTTGGGAGGCGGGGGTATGAACACTGAAGCTTTCTTT. It encodes CASSLGGGGMNTEAFF.

The chain has TRBV15 and TRBJ2-7; 11 nucleotides align to TRBD2. This CDR3 comprises 19 residues. The ends lost 0 bases at V and 4 bases at J; junction bases unmatched: 14. Germline assignment: CDR1 LNHNV and CDR2 YYDKDF (reference sequence). This CDR3 reads CATSRERGDTSGRSYEQYF. The CDR3 coding sequence is TGTGCCACCAGCAGAGAAAGGGGAGACACTAGCGGGAGAAGTTACGAGCAGTACTTC. The variable domain in full, completed from reference TRBV15 and TRBJ2-7, reads DAMVIQNPRYQVTQFGKPVTLSCSQTLNHNVMYWYQQKSSQAPKLLFHYYDKDFNNEADTPDNFQSRRPNTSFCFLDIRSPGLGDTAMYLCATSRERGDTSGRSYEQYFGPGTRLTVT.

The J gene is TRBJ1-5, the V gene TRBV5-3; no clear D. TRBV5-3 is an open reading frame, and its role is uncertain. This CDR3 contains 13 residues. Trimming took 4 bases from V and 6 from J, leaving 11 bases between them. Here the CDR3 reads CARSPFLIQPQHF. The CDR3, as DNA: TGTGCCAGAAGCCCCTTTTTGATTCAGCCCCAGCATTTT.

The rearrangement uses TRBV27 and TRBJ1-1, with D unresolved. Trimming left V 3 bases short and J 0 bases short, with 14 bases between. This CDR3 has 16 amino acids. Germline loops: CDR1 MNHEY, CDR2 SMNVEV (reference sequence). DNA of the CDR3: TGTGCCAGCAGTTTCAGGCTCAGAGACATGAACACTGAAGCTTTCTTT. This translates into CASSFRLRDMNTEAFF.

The V gene is TRBV29-1, the J gene TRBJ2-3, with D tentatively TRBD1 (5 bases). This CDR3 spans 14 amino acids. V was cut by 0 bases and J by 4 bases, with 11 bases left in between. Germline CDR1 is SQVTM and CDR2 is ANQGSEA. CDR3 loop: CSVEEPTGADTQYF. The CDR3 DNA sequence: TGCAGCGTTGAAGAACCAACAGGCGCAGATACGCAGTATTTT.

V and J are TRBV5-1 and TRBJ2-7; weak D call: TRBD1 (6 bases). The CDR3 has 13 amino acids. CDR1 is SGHRS and CDR2 is YFSETQ in the germline V gene. Trimming took 3 bases from V and 3 from J, leaving 10 bases between them. The CDR3 reads CASSSGTLYEQYF. The DNA for the CDR3 is TGCGCCAGCAGCTCGGGGACACTCTACGAGCAGTACTTC.

The chain uses TRBV19 and TRBJ2-1; D call uncertain. CDR1 is LNHDA and CDR2 is SQIVND in the germline V gene (reference sequence). V gave up 7 bases and J gave up 10 bases, with 8 bases separating them. This CDR3 has 10 amino acids. The chain's CDR3 is CASIPEEQFF. As DNA, the CDR3 is TGTGCCAGTATCCCAGAAGAGCAGTTCTTC.

V is TRBV11-3 and J is TRBJ2-7; tentatively, D is TRBD2 (5 bases). The germline V and J ends were trimmed by 4 bases and 1 base, with 11 bases remaining between them. The CDR3 extends over 14 amino acids. Looked up from germline, CDR1 is SGHNT and CDR2 is YENEEA. The CDR3 loop reads CASSSGVSSYEQYF. The CDR3 DNA sequence: TGTGCCAGCAGCTCCGGGGTCTCATCCTACGAGCAGTACTTC.

V gene TRBV27 combines with J gene TRBJ2-3; D is uncertain. The CDR3 runs 12 residues. Germline V lookup: CDR1 MNHEY, CDR2 SMNVEV (reference sequence). V dropped 5 bases and J dropped 0 bases, with 3 bases sitting between them. The CDR3 DNA sequence: TGTGCCAGCAGTGGTAGCACAGATACGCAGTATTTT. It is translated as CASSGSTDTQYF.

Regarding this clone: Other DNA sequences from this sample encode an identical CDR3 as well. The chain is built from TRBV2 and TRBJ2-7, with no clear D. Per the germline V gene, CDR1 is SNHLY and CDR2 is FYNNEI. V lost 3 bases and J lost 4, with 1 base in between. The CDR3 is 10 amino acids. CDR3 protein: CASSDYEQYF. The DNA for the CDR3 is TGTGCCAGCAGTGATTACGAGCAGTACTTC.

CDR3 sequence reads: CASSVSGTTDTQYF. The CDR3 DNA is TGTGCCAGTAGTGTCAGCGGGACCACAGATACGCAGTATTTT. This chain uses TRBV19 with TRBJ2-3, with 7 bases fitting TRBD2. Germline assignment: CDR1 LNHDA and CDR2 SQIVND (reference sequence). CDR3 length: 14 amino acids. Trimming removed 5 bases from V and 2 bases from J; junction bases left unmatched: 4.

The rearrangement links TRBV5-1 to TRBJ2-5; TRBD2 is a possible D gene (6 bases). Germline V gives CDR1 SGHRS, CDR2 YFSETQ. V was shortened by 4 bases and J by 0 bases, with 10 bases between the two germline ends. The CDR3 spans 14 residues. The CDR3, as DNA: TGCGCCAGCAGCCGCTGGGAGGACCAAGAGACCCAGTACTTC. Protein sequence: CASSRWEDQETQYF.

The rearrangement joins TRBV7-8 to TRBJ1-1; TRBD1 is a possible D gene (5 bases). Trimming pared 6 bases from V and 6 bases from J, leaving 11 bases between. This CDR3 is built from 12 residues. The germline V gene encodes CDR1 SGHVS and CDR2 FQNEAQ. The DNA for the CDR3 is TGTGCCAGCAGTCCAGGGTTCCCTGAAGCTTTCTTT. Protein sequence: CASSPGFPEAFF.

V gene TRBV6-1 combines with J gene TRBJ2-2; D unresolved. The CDR3 has 14 residues. Trimming pared 2 bases from V and 6 bases from J, leaving 10 bases between. Germline CDR1 MNHNS, CDR2 SASEGT. This CDR3 is CASSEIGVAGELFF. The CDR3 bases are TGTGCCAGCAGTGAAATTGGTGTTGCCGGGGAGCTGTTTTTT.

The genes are TRBV5-1 and TRBJ2-5; possibly TRBD2 for D (6 bases). Germline assignment: CDR1 SGHRS and CDR2 YFSETQ. The CDR3 length is 13 residues. The V end was cut by 7 bases, the J end by 2 bases, with 12 bases between. In DNA, the CDR3 is TGCGCCAGCCATTCCGGGAGACAAGAGACCCAGTACTTC. This codes for CASHSGRQETQYF.

This rearrangement joins TRBV2 to TRBJ2-3; the D gene is possibly TRBD2 (6 bases). V gave up 10 bases and J gave up 6 bases, with 17 bases separating them. Germline loops: CDR1 SNHLY, CDR2 FYNNEI. The CDR3 has 13 residues. CDR3 in amino acids: CATEGPLSDTQYF. The CDR3 coding sequence is TGTGCCACGGAGGGGCCACTCTCCGATACGCAGTATTTT.

A few counts support this clone. The V call is TRBV2, the J call TRBJ1-2; TRBD1 is a possible D gene (5 bases). V was pared by 3 bases and J by 7 bases, with 15 bases between. This CDR3 has 14 residues. Germline V gene sequence: CDR1 SNHLY, CDR2 FYNNEI. The CDR3, as DNA: TGTGCCAGCAGTGAGGGCAGTATGAGGGGTGGCTACACCTTC. Translating gives CASSEGSMRGGYTF.

The J gene is TRBJ1-1, the V gene TRBV4-2; D call uncertain. Germline V CDR1 and CDR2: LGHNA, YNFKEQ. Trimming cost V 1 base and J 6 bases, with 15 bases left between them. The CDR3 covers 15 residues. CDR3 in amino acids: CASSQGTDRVAEAFF. DNA of the CDR3: TGTGCCAGCAGCCAAGGGACTGATCGAGTGGCTGAAGCTTTCTTT.

The chain combines TRBV27 with TRBJ1-1, with 7 bases matching TRBD1. The germline CDR1 and CDR2 sequences are MNHEY and SMNVEV (reference sequence). The ends lost 0 bases at V and 1 base at J; junction bases unmatched: 2. The CDR3 is 15 residues long. CDR3 amino acids: CASSLSAGGNTEAFF. The CDR3 DNA sequence: TGTGCCAGCAGTTTATCAGCAGGGGGGAACACTGAAGCTTTCTTT.

This clone has more than one count but fewer than ten. This CDR3 reads CASRGREANTEAFF. In DNA, the CDR3 is TGTGCCAGCAGGGGCCGGGAGGCGAACACTGAAGCTTTCTTT. The rearrangement uses TRBV2 and TRBJ1-1; D uncertain. V lost 6 bases to trimming and J lost 1 base, with 12 bases between them. The CDR3 has 14 residues. Germline-derived CDR1 and CDR2 are SNHLY and FYNNEI.

V and J are TRBV28 and TRBJ2-7; D remains ambiguous. The germline gives CDR1 MDHEN, CDR2 SYDVKM. Trimming shortened V by 6 bases and J by 3 bases, and 9 bases separated the two germline ends. CDR3 size: 12 residues. The CDR3 bases are TGTGCCAGCAGCCCGAATCTCTACGAGCAGTACTTC. Amino acid sequence: CASSPNLYEQYF.

J is TRBJ2-7 and V is TRBV9; 7 bases map to TRBD1. CDR1 and CDR2 (germline): SGDLS, YYNGEE. Unmatched junction bases numbered 13, after V lost 3 bases and J lost 4 bases. This CDR3 has 16 residues. The CDR3 protein is CASSADGTGTDYEQYF. The DNA of the CDR3 is TGTGCCAGCAGCGCTGACGGTACCGGGACAGATTACGAGCAGTACTTC.

V gene TRBV7-8 combines with J gene TRBJ2-7, with 10 positions matching TRBD1. The germline V gene has CDR1 SGHVS and CDR2 FQNEAQ. The length of the CDR3 is 15 residues. J lost 2 bases, V lost 8 bases, and 9 bases had no gene match. The CDR3 spells CASGRRGQGTYEQYF. CDR3 DNA: TGTGCCAGCGGACGAAGGGGACAGGGGACCTACGAGCAGTACTTC.

This clone was counted a few times. The chain has TRBV7-9 and TRBJ2-5, with D tentatively TRBD1 (7 bases). The CDR3 is 16 amino acids. Germline V gene lookup returns CDR1 SEHNR and CDR2 FQNEAQ (reference sequence). Trimming cost V 5 bases and J 5 bases, with 21 bases left between them. The CDR3: CASSPRGGTVAETQYF. The CDR3 DNA reads as TGTGCCAGCAGCCCTAGAGGGGGGACAGTTGCGGAGACCCAGTACTTC.

The chain joins TRBV2 to TRBJ2-7; D is possibly TRBD2 (6 bases). Trimming left V 2 bases short and J 3 bases short, with 14 bases between. CDR3 length equals 15 residues. Per germline, CDR1 SNHLY and CDR2 FYNNEI. The CDR3 DNA reads as TGTGCCAGCAGTGAAACGAATCAGGGACTCTACGAGCAGTACTTC. Protein sequence: CASSETNQGLYEQYF.

The V call is TRBV4-2, the J call TRBJ2-1; D might be TRBD2 (5 bases). CDR1 is LGHNA and CDR2 is YNFKEQ in the germline V gene. There are 16 residues in the CDR3. The V end lost 2 bases, the J end lost 0 bases, and 11 bases lay between the germline ends. The CDR3 is CASSQPRGSSYNEQFF. The CDR3 DNA sequence: TGTGCCAGCAGCCAACCCCGGGGAAGCTCCTACAATGAGCAGTTCTTC.

This clone has just a few counts. V usage is TRBV19 and J usage is TRBJ2-2; TRBD1 is a possible D gene (6 bases). Germline V gene data show CDR1 as LNHDA and CDR2 as SQIVND (reference sequence). Trimming stripped 5 bases from V and 2 bases from J, with 12 bases between. The CDR3 sequence is 15 residues long. The CDR3 here is CASSLWTANTGELFF. The CDR3 nucleotides are TGTGCCAGTAGTCTATGGACAGCTAACACCGGGGAGCTGTTTTTT.

CDR3 in amino acids: CASSQERGRTYEQYF. The CDR3 nucleotides are TGCGCCAGCAGCCAAGAAAGGGGTCGGACCTACGAGCAGTACTTC. The rearrangement links TRBV4-1 to TRBJ2-7; the D gene is possibly TRBD1 (5 bases). In germline, CDR1 is MGHRA, CDR2 YSYEKL. V was shortened by 0 bases and J by 2 bases, with 11 bases between the two germline ends. The CDR3 runs to 15 residues.

The gene calls are TRBV7-2 and TRBJ2-7, with TRBD1 matching over 12 bases. V lost 4 bases to trimming and J lost 2 bases; unmatched junction nucleotides: 9. CDR1 and CDR2 (germline): SGHTA, FQGNSA. CDR3 length: 17 amino acids. CDR3 bases: TGTGCCAGCAGCTCATCCGGGACAGGGGGCGAACCCTACGAGCAGTACTTC. This sequence encodes CASSSSGTGGEPYEQYF.